Below are 5 T cell receptor beta chains sequenced from a single sample in a study of blood T cell repertoires in COVID-19. Clones were read by immunoSEQ multiplex PCR, and TCRdb kept only the in-frame ones, dropping some. The profile shows 200,000 to 300,000 clones, about four fifths of them singletons. The sequenced sample was peripheral blood. The receptor source for this set is a woman aged 80 or over with COVID-19, enrolled during active disease.

In its sample, this clone was seen once. The rearrangement uses TRBV29-1 and TRBJ1-2; TRBD1 aligns across 9 bases. CDR3 length: 13 amino acids. V shed 5 bases and J 5 bases; nucleotides not matched to a gene: 6. Germline V lookup: CDR1 SQVTM, CDR2 ANQGSEA. The CDR3 sequence: CSVKPGQGYGYTF. The CDR3 DNA is TGCAGCGTTAAACCGGGACAGGGTTATGGCTACACCTTC.

This clone was seen only a few times. The rearrangement uses TRBV2 and TRBJ2-4, with D possibly being TRBD2 (6 bases). The CDR3 sequence is 11 residues long. The germline gives CDR1 SNHLY, CDR2 FYNNEI. Trimming took 0 bases from V and 14 from J, leaving 8 bases between them. CDR3 nucleotide sequence: TGTGCCAGCAGTGAAGCGGGGAGGAAGTACTTC. Its translation is CASSEAGRKYF.

The gene calls are TRBV19 and TRBJ2-2; D not resolved. Germline V lookup: CDR1 LNHDA, CDR2 SQIVND (reference sequence). CDR3 length: 16 amino acids. V lost 2 bases and J 4 bases, leaving 14 bases between the germline ends. The CDR3 is CASSIQPAAPTGELFF. CDR3 bases: TGTGCCAGTAGTATACAGCCCGCGGCCCCCACCGGGGAGCTGTTTTTT.

V and J are TRBV3-1 (or the pseudogene TRBV3-2) and TRBJ1-2; D is unresolved. The CDR3 contains 13 residues. V gave up 0 bases and J gave up 6 bases, with 8 bases separating them. In germline, CDR1 is LGHDT, CDR2 YNNKEL (reference sequence). DNA of the CDR3: TGTGCCAGCAGCCAAGAGAACAGACATGGCTACACCTTC. Protein product: CASSQENRHGYTF.

The chain has TRBV7-9 and TRBJ2-7, with D perhaps matching TRBD1 (5 bases). This CDR3 is built from 15 residues. The V gene's germline CDR1 is SEHNR and CDR2 FQNEAQ (reference sequence). The V end was cut by 1 base, the J end by 0 bases, with 10 bases between. This CDR3 is CASSLEAGISYEQYF. The CDR3 nucleotides read TGTGCCAGCAGCTTAGAGGCAGGGATCTCCTACGAGCAGTACTTC.